A selection of T cell receptor beta chains follows, all from one sample in a study of T cell responses to AZD1222 COVID-19 vaccine. Using immunoSEQ multiplex PCR, the repertoire was profiled, and TCRdb retains in-frame clones only, with some absent. This table has 90,000 to 95,000 clones, 85% to 90% appearing once. Source: peripheral blood, taken 28 days after the second AZD1222 dose. The origin of the receptors is an adult who received the AZD1222 COVID-19 vaccine. CDR3s include the opening cysteine and the closing phenylalanine or tryptophan. Not all rows give a size; the values are once, few, many and, for expanded clones, a class.

abundance | v_gene | len | CDR3aa
- | TRBV6-1 | 14 | CASSESVSDTEAFF
- | TRBV30 | 13 | CAWKVAGRNEQFF
- | TRBV4-3 | 16 | CASSQLRHGANEKLFF
- | TRBV6-5 | 12 | CASSRQGYEQYF
- | TRBV18 | 12 | CASSPQNSPLHF
- | TRBV2 | 12 | CATSPSGETQYF
- | TRBV12-3/TRBV12-4 | 13 | CASRASGANVLTF
- | TRBV6-1 | 17 | CASSESAGIGSGNTIYF
- | TRBV19 | 17 | CASSIRLAGGGQYGQYF
- | TRBV7-9 | 17 | CASSLEARGMELHEQYF
- | TRBV2 | 19 | CASSAGVWREVTPSDTQYF
- | TRBV7-2 | 14 | CASSPARGGYEQFF
few | TRBV7-3 | 15 | CASSKDRVGESPLHF
- | TRBV9 | 17 | CASSVGFQGSSYNEQFF
- | TRBV24-1 | 16 | CATSDLHTSGSRELFF
- | TRBV6-1 | 16 | CASSDLGTGGNQPQHF
- | TRBV4-2 | 12 | CASSHKHTEAFF
- | TRBV6-4 | 12 | CASSDRGYGYTF
- | TRBV9 | 14 | CASSAGTGASPLHF
- | TRBV2 | 14 | CASSDLRYNSPLHF
- | TRBV9 | 13 | CASSVPGGDTQYF
- | TRBV28 | 12 | CATFGQTGEQYF
- | TRBV15 | 15 | CATSRALLANYGYTF
many | TRBV5-6 | 13 | CASSPQGGTEAFF
once | TRBV19 | 16 | CASSTVGGSSNQPQHF
- | TRBV4-3 | 14 | CASSRGASSYEQYF
- | TRBV4-2 | 16 | CASSQAFRANTYEQYF
- | TRBV30 | 13 | CAWSPSPEYEQYF
- | TRBV28 | 15 | CASSFRDRGEEKLFF
- | TRBV27 | 15 | CASSRLGVVRETQYF
- | TRBV6-5 | 13 | CASKMGDFGELFF
- | TRBV7-9 | 11 | CASSPADGYTF
- | TRBV3-1/TRBV3-2 | 15 | CASSPQGFDTGELFF
- | TRBV7-9 | 17 | CASSSQGWEPSNNEQFF
- | TRBV5-6 | 15 | CASSLATGISYEQYF
- | TRBV18 | 14 | CASSFGRSTDTQYF